These T cell receptor beta chains were read from a single sample in a study of shared clonotypes between healthy human individuals. Sequencing was performed with immunoSEQ multiplex PCR; in TCRdb, only in-frame clones are kept and a portion is missing. The sample holds about half a million clones; around 77% are singletons and the top ten take 12%. The sample taken for sequencing was PBMCs. These receptors originate from a woman in her thirties or forties in good health. Some clones in this sample may be carry-over from other donors' samples. Both conserved end residues are part of each CDR3. A D gene is named only where the DNA matches it firmly. Clone size is stated in some rows and not others, as once, few, many or a class when expanded.

- TRBJ2-7 TRBV6-6 13 - TGTGCCAGCAGTTACGACGTCTCCTACGAGCAGTACTTC CASSYDVSYEQYF
- TRBJ2-3 TRBV6-4 15 - TGTGCCAGCAGTGAGTCGGGGATAAGCACAGATACGCAGTATTTT CASSESGISTDTQYF
- TRBJ2-3 TRBV6-5 15 - TGTGCCAGCAGCCCAGGGACACCCGGGTGGGATACGCAGTATTTT CASSPGTPGWDTQYF
- TRBJ2-7 TRBV7-2 14 - TGTGCCAGCAGCTTGGCGCAGTCCGGCGACGAGCAGTACTTC CASSLAQSGDEQYF
- TRBJ2-7 TRBV10-2 16 - TGCGCCAGCAGTGAGCTAGGGGACTTCACAGCCTACGAGCAGTACTTC CASSELGDFTAYEQYF
few TRBJ1-5 TRBV5-1 15 - TGCGCCAGCAGCTTGGAAGGTGGAGACAATCAGCCCCAGCATTTT CASSLEGGDNQPQHF
- TRBJ2-7 TRBV18 13 - TGTGCCAGCTCAACTTGGACAAACTACGAGCAGTACTTC CASSTWTNYEQYF
- TRBJ1-1 TRBV19 13 - TGTGCCAGTAGTGCCTCTATGAACACTGAAGCTTTCTTT CASSASMNTEAFF
once TRBJ1-2 TRBV28 15 TRBD1 TGTGCCAGCAGCCGCGAGTCAGGGGGCAACTATGGCTACACCTTC CASSRESGGNYGYTF
- TRBJ2-7 TRBV21-1 11 - TGTGCCAGCAGCATAATGGGACTACAGTACTTC CASSIMGLQYF
- TRBJ2-7 TRBV7-8 13 - TGTGCCAGCAGCTTAGGGACGCCGAACGAGCAGTACTTC CASSLGTPNEQYF
- TRBJ2-5 TRBV7-2 16 TRBD2 TGTGCCAGCAGCTTAGCCCGGACTAGAGGGCAAGAGACCCAGTACTTC CASSLARTRGQETQYF
- TRBJ2-3 TRBV7-2 15 - TGTGCCAGCAGCTTAGGCCCAAGCTTGACAGATACGCAGTATTTT CASSLGPSLTDTQYF
- TRBJ2-7 TRBV7-6 14 - TGTGCCAGCAGCCAAGGGGGGGGAACCTACGAGCAGTACTTC CASSQGGGTYEQYF
- TRBJ2-7 TRBV11-3 14 - TGTGCCAGCAGCCCCCCCTGGAAGCCCTACGAGCAGTACTTC CASSPPWKPYEQYF
- TRBJ2-7 TRBV5-1 15 - TGCGCCAGCAGCTTGGACTGGGCAGGGAACTACGAGCAGTACTTC CASSLDWAGNYEQYF
- TRBJ1-1 TRBV11-1 14 TRBD1 TGTGCCAGCAGCTGGGACAGGGTGAACACTGAAGCTTTCTTT CASSWDRVNTEAFF
- TRBJ2-4 TRBV27 15 - TGTGCCAGCAAGGGGGTGGCGGGGGCCAAAAACATTCAGTACTTC CASKGVAGAKNIQYF
- TRBJ2-3 TRBV4-3 13 - TGCGCCAGCAGCCAATTAGCGACAGATACGCAGTATTTT CASSQLATDTQYF
- TRBJ1-1 TRBV10-3 14 TRBD1 TGTGCCATCAGTGAGTCAGATGCCCGGGACAGGTCCTTCTTT CAISESDARDRSFF
once TRBJ2-7 TRBV20-1 10 - TGCAGTGCAGTTGGGTCCGAGCAGTACTTC CSAVGSEQYF
- TRBJ1-2 TRBV19 14 - TGTGCCAGTAGTATTCCTGGTCTGAACTATGGCTACACCTTC CASSIPGLNYGYTF
- TRBJ2-7 TRBV4-1 15 - TGCGCCAGCAGCCAAGATGTACTAGCAAACTACGAGCAGTACTTC CASSQDVLANYEQYF
once TRBJ2-3 TRBV30 18 TRBD2 TGTGCCTGGTCCTGGGGGACTAGCGGGAGCCGCAGCACAGATACGCAGTATTTT CAWSWGTSGSRSTDTQYF
- TRBJ1-1 TRBV29-1 12 - TGCAGCGTTGATAATCAGCGGACTGAAGCTTTCTTT CSVDNQRTEAFF
- TRBJ2-4 TRBV7-9 11 - TGTGCCAGCAGCTTAGGGGACATTCAGTACTTC CASSLGDIQYF
- TRBJ2-2 TRBV28 14 - TGTGCCAGCAGTCAGGGACAGAACACCGGGGAGCTGTTTTTT CASSQGQNTGELFF
- TRBJ1-2 TRBV29-1 13 - TGCAGCGTTTTCGACAGTGATAACTATGGCTACACCTTC CSVFDSDNYGYTF
- TRBJ2-3 TRBV5-1 16 - TGCGCCAGCAGCTTGGGACAAGGGGCAGGCACAGATACGCAGTATTTT CASSLGQGAGTDTQYF
- TRBJ2-7 TRBV29-1 11 - TGCAGCGTATCGACAGCGGGCGAGCAGTACTTC CSVSTAGEQYF
- TRBJ1-4 TRBV2 14 TRBD1 TGTGCCAGCTCCCAGGGGGACAGGGTTGAAAAACTGTTTTTT CASSQGDRVEKLFF